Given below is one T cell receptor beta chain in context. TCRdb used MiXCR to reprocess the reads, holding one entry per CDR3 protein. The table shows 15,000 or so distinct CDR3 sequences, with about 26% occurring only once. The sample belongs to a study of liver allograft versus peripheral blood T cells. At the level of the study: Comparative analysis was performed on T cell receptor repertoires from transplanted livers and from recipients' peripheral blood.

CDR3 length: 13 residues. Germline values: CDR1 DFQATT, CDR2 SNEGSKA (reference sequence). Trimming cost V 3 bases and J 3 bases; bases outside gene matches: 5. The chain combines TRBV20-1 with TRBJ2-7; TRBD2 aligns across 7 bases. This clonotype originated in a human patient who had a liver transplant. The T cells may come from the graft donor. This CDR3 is CSARRELIYEQYF. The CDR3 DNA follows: TGCAGTGCTAGGCGGGAGCTCATCTACGAGCAGTACTTC.